This is a list of T cell receptor beta chains from one sample in a study of PD-1 blockade in classical Hodgkin lymphoma. The repertoire was sequenced with immunoSEQ multiplex PCR; TCRdb's copy has only in-frame clones and lacks some. The data show over 25,000 clones, around 68% seen once. Sequencing was performed on peripheral blood mononuclear cells (PBMCs), taken before the fourth cycle of nivolumab. The origin of the receptors is a human donor with classical Hodgkin lymphoma. The CDR3 runs from the conserved cysteine through the conserved F or W. D genes are given only for firm matches. Some rows mark clone size as missing; the rest say once, few, many or name a class of expanded clone.

V: TRBV28
size: NA
J: TRBJ2-5
D: TRBD1
CDR3: CASSIPAGQGETQYF
DNA: TGTGCCAGCAGTATTCCCGCGGGACAGGGGGAGACCCAGTACTTC

V: TRBV7-2
size: NA
J: TRBJ2-3
D: NA
CDR3: CASSLPSSTDTQYF
DNA: TGTGCCAGCAGCTTGCCGTCTAGCACAGATACGCAGTATTTT

V: TRBV28
size: NA
J: TRBJ2-7
D: NA
CDR3: CASSFAGAGGEQYF
DNA: TGTGCCAGCAGTTTTGCGGGTGCCGGGGGTGAGCAGTACTTC

V: TRBV4-3
size: NA
J: TRBJ1-1
D: NA
CDR3: CASSQENIGSEAFF
DNA: TGCGCCAGCAGCCAAGAAAATATAGGATCAGAAGCTTTCTTT

V: TRBV28
size: NA
J: TRBJ1-5
D: NA
CDR3: CASGAGNQPQHF
DNA: TGTGCCAGCGGGGCGGGGAATCAGCCCCAGCATTTT

V: TRBV4-2
size: NA
J: TRBJ2-7
D: TRBD1
CDR3: CASSQGGQSYEQYF
DNA: TGTGCCAGCAGCCAAGGGGGACAGTCCTACGAGCAGTACTTC

V: TRBV19
size: NA
J: TRBJ2-3
D: NA
CDR3: CASSDLENTQYF
DNA: TGTGCCAGTAGCGATCTAGAAAATACGCAGTATTTT

V: TRBV30
size: NA
J: TRBJ2-5
D: NA
CDR3: CAWSVRRGETQYF
DNA: TGTGCCTGGAGTGTACGTAGGGGAGAGACCCAGTACTTC

V: TRBV19
size: medium-sized
J: TRBJ1-3
D: NA
CDR3: CASSIYSSSGNTIYF
DNA: TGTGCCAGTAGTATATACAGCAGCTCTGGAAACACCATATATTTT

V: TRBV7-8
size: NA
J: TRBJ1-1
D: NA
CDR3: CASSLGILNTEAFF
DNA: TGTGCCAGCAGCTTAGGGATATTGAACACTGAAGCTTTCTTT

V: TRBV7-3
size: NA
J: TRBJ2-3
D: TRBD2
CDR3: CASSSLAGGGTDTQYF
DNA: TGTGCCAGCAGCTCTTTAGCGGGAGGAGGCACAGATACGCAGTATTTT

V: TRBV29-1
size: NA
J: TRBJ1-1
D: NA
CDR3: CSVGVVGLGEAFF
DNA: TGCAGCGTTGGAGTAGTGGGTTTGGGTGAAGCTTTCTTT

V: TRBV30
size: NA
J: TRBJ2-2
D: NA
CDR3: CAWSYHTSDGELFF
DNA: TGTGCCTGGAGTTATCACACCTCGGACGGGGAGCTGTTTTTT

V: TRBV14
size: NA
J: TRBJ2-1
D: TRBD1
CDR3: CASSRRTGGSYNEQFF
DNA: TGTGCCAGCAGCCGCCGGACAGGGGGCTCCTACAATGAGCAGTTCTTC

V: TRBV9
size: NA
J: TRBJ2-7
D: TRBD2
CDR3: CASSVNGGAYEQYF
DNA: TGTGCCAGCAGCGTAAACGGGGGGGCCTACGAGCAGTACTTC

V: TRBV30
size: once
J: TRBJ2-3
D: NA
CDR3: CAWSVVSDTQYF
DNA: TGTGCCTGGAGTGTGGTGTCAGATACGCAGTATTTT

V: TRBV28
size: few
J: TRBJ1-2
D: NA
CDR3: CASSSPGTVSNYGYTF
DNA: TGTGCCAGCAGTTCCCCCGGGACGGTATCAAACTATGGCTACACCTTC

V: TRBV2
size: NA
J: TRBJ1-5
D: TRBD1
CDR3: CASSPGTGLRPQHF
DNA: TGTGCCAGCAGTCCGGGGACAGGGTTACGTCCCCAGCATTTT

V: TRBV19
size: NA
J: TRBJ2-1
D: NA
CDR3: CASSIVLREESYNEQFF
DNA: TGTGCCAGTAGTATAGTTTTAAGAGAGGAGTCCTACAATGAGCAGTTCTTC

V: TRBV9
size: NA
J: TRBJ2-5
D: NA
CDR3: CASSVQGYQETQYF
DNA: TGTGCCAGCAGCGTACAGGGGTACCAAGAGACCCAGTACTTC

V: TRBV23-1
size: NA
J: TRBJ1-5
D: NA
CDR3: CASSPRQRERGGNQPQHF
DNA: TGCGCCAGCAGTCCCCGGCAGAGAGAAAGGGGAGGCAATCAGCCCCAGCATTTT

V: TRBV7-9
size: NA
J: TRBJ2-3
D: TRBD1
CDR3: CASSPSDRMTRDTQYF
DNA: TGTGCCAGCAGTCCTTCGGACAGGATGACCAGGGATACGCAGTATTTT

V: TRBV5-4
size: NA
J: TRBJ1-3
D: NA
CDR3: CASSPGTGNTIYF
DNA: TGTGCCAGCAGCCCAGGGACTGGAAACACCATATATTTT

V: TRBV5-1
size: NA
J: TRBJ1-3
D: TRBD1
CDR3: CASSLRTGGGNTIYF
DNA: TGCGCCAGCAGCTTGAGGACAGGGGGTGGAAACACCATATATTTT

V: TRBV28
size: NA
J: TRBJ2-3
D: TRBD2
CDR3: CASSISGLAGTDTQYF
DNA: TGTGCCAGCAGTATCTCAGGACTAGCGGGCACAGATACGCAGTATTTT

V: TRBV7-6
size: NA
J: TRBJ2-1
D: NA
CDR3: CASSASGGTIYNEQFF
DNA: TGTGCCAGCAGCGCCTCGGGCGGAACAATCTACAATGAGCAGTTCTTC

V: TRBV7-8
size: few
J: TRBJ1-1
D: NA
CDR3: CASSLDQLPGFPNTEAFF
DNA: TGTGCCAGCAGCTTAGACCAACTACCGGGATTTCCGAACACTGAAGCTTTCTTT

V: TRBV6-1
size: few
J: TRBJ1-6
D: TRBD1
CDR3: CASSLQGTGASPLHF
DNA: TGTGCCAGCAGCCTCCAAGGGACAGGGGCTTCACCCCTCCACTTT

V: TRBV6-5
size: NA
J: TRBJ1-1
D: NA
CDR3: CASRRVMDTEAFF
DNA: TGTGCCAGCAGACGCGTGATGGACACTGAAGCTTTCTTT

V: TRBV30
size: few
J: TRBJ1-1
D: NA
CDR3: CAWSPSAEAFF
DNA: TGTGCCTGGAGTCCCTCTGCTGAAGCTTTCTTT

V: TRBV7-9
size: NA
J: TRBJ2-1
D: NA
CDR3: CASTGIGGVNEQFF
DNA: TGTGCCAGCACCGGGATCGGGGGCGTCAATGAGCAGTTCTTC

V: TRBV19
size: NA
J: TRBJ2-1
D: NA
CDR3: CASSWVHRDSYNEQFF
DNA: TGTGCCAGCAGTTGGGTACACAGGGACTCCTACAATGAGCAGTTCTTC

V: TRBV5-4
size: NA
J: TRBJ1-2
D: TRBD1
CDR3: CASSPGTTGPYTF
DNA: TGTGCCAGCAGCCCTGGGACGACAGGGCCGTACACCTTC

V: TRBV7-2
size: NA
J: TRBJ2-7
D: NA
CDR3: CASSLGSTTNYEQYF
DNA: TGTGCCAGCAGCTTAGGATCCACTACAAACTACGAGCAGTACTTC

V: TRBV6-5
size: NA
J: TRBJ2-5
D: TRBD2
CDR3: CASSYSVTSGGKTQYF
DNA: TGTGCCAGCAGTTACTCGGTGACTAGCGGGGGCAAGACCCAGTACTTC

V: TRBV2
size: NA
J: TRBJ2-5
D: NA
CDR3: CASSGGRKETQYF
DNA: TGTGCCAGCAGTGGAGGCAGAAAAGAGACCCAGTACTTC

V: TRBV11-1
size: NA
J: TRBJ2-6
D: TRBD1
CDR3: CASSTRGSGANVLTF
DNA: TGTGCCAGCAGCACCAGGGGGTCTGGGGCCAACGTCCTGACTTTC

V: TRBV9
size: medium-sized
J: TRBJ1-2
D: TRBD1
CDR3: CASSPRTGGVLRYTF
DNA: TGTGCCAGCAGCCCAAGGACAGGGGGTGTTCTTCGCTACACCTTC

V: TRBV4-2
size: few
J: TRBJ1-2
D: TRBD1
CDR3: CASSQEGQYNYGYTF
DNA: TGTGCCAGCAGCCAAGAGGGACAGTATAACTATGGCTACACCTTC

V: TRBV29-1
size: NA
J: TRBJ2-5
D: NA
CDR3: CSVVFGETQYF
DNA: TGCAGCGTTGTATTCGGAGAGACCCAGTACTTC

V: TRBV6-1
size: NA
J: TRBJ1-1
D: TRBD1
CDR3: CASSEATGQGSTEAFF
DNA: TGTGCCAGCAGTGAAGCGACGGGACAGGGTAGCACTGAAGCTTTCTTT

V: TRBV28
size: NA
J: TRBJ2-3
D: TRBD2
CDR3: CASSPLVGTSGVTDTQYF
DNA: TGTGCCAGCAGTCCCCTGGTCGGGACTAGCGGAGTCACAGATACGCAGTATTTT

V: TRBV6-1
size: NA
J: TRBJ2-7
D: NA
CDR3: CASSQDSYEQYF
DNA: TGTGCCAGCAGTCAAGACAGTTACGAGCAGTACTTC